The T cell receptor beta chain described here comes from a study of shared clonotypes between healthy human individuals. Study as a whole: Each donor's CD8 memory used one plate, CD8 naive two, each CD4 subset three.

About 200 ng DNA, 30,000 to 35,000 T cell genomes, went into each sorted-subset replicate PCR. Here immunoSEQ multiplex PCR was the method, and the copy in TCRdb shows in-frame clones only, minus some. The sample lists some 630,000 clones, around 96% occurring once. General observations from the study: Though the depth was large, rarefaction showed that sorted-subset sequencing was incomplete.

Positively selected for CCR7, the CD45RO-negative cells used as naive CD8 cells excluded terminally differentiated effector memory CD45RA+ cells. Those who donated, Caucasian adults without exception, all lived in Nashville, Tennessee. This clone was found once. Its target is unknown. Germline V gene lookup returns CDR1 MNHEY and CDR2 SMNVEV (reference sequence). V shed 3 bases and J 5 bases; nucleotides not matched to a gene: 3. The length of the CDR3 is 13 residues. This sequence joins TRBV27 and TRBJ1-1; TRBD1 agrees at 7 bases. The receptor's source is a woman aged 30 to 39 in good health. Sequenced input: naive CD8+ T cells sorted from blood. CDR3 DNA sequence: TGTGCCAGCAGTTTTACAGGGGTGACTGAAGCTTTCTTT. It translates to CASSFTGVTEAFF.